This T cell receptor (beta chain) derives from a study of cytomegalovirus exposure and HLA in healthy donors. Notes on the study in general: Immune exposure was documented only through CMV serostatus. In a later analysis, HLA-C alleles had the fewest associated TCRs, DRB1 alleles the most. V- and J-gene trimming of TCR beta was linked (in a later analysis) to a missense DCLRE1C variant.

Germline CDR1 is SEHNR and CDR2 is FQNEAQ (reference sequence). CDR3 length: 16 residues. V lost 5 bases to trimming and J lost 1 base, with 14 bases between them. A multiplex PCR was run with 60 Vbeta primers and 13 Jbeta primers. Sequencing used immunoSEQ multiplex PCR; TCRdb keeps in-frame clones, though not all of them. The sample has 150,000 or so clones, over 70% seen once. This clone was observed a single time. The antigen is undetermined. This sequence originates from a man aged 25-45 years in good health and CMV-seronegative. Sequenced: PBMCs. This sequence joins TRBV7-9 and TRBJ2-2; possibly TRBD2 for D (6 bases). The CDR3 spells CASSPRDFLNTGELFF. CDR3 sequence (DNA): TGTGCCAGCAGCCCCCGGGACTTCCTGAACACCGGGGAGCTGTTTTTT.